The present TCR beta chain was sequenced within a study of T cell responses to AZD1222 COVID-19 vaccine. In germline, CDR1 is SGHNT, CDR2 YENEEA. The CDR3 extends over 11 amino acids. Trimming shortened V by 0 bases and J by 12 bases, and 9 bases separated the two germline ends. The assay was immunoSEQ multiplex PCR, and TCRdb's table has in-frame clones only and misses some. This table has roughly 100,000 clones, 85% to 90% appearing once. The sequencing used peripheral blood, collected on day 0 of AZD1222 vaccination. The TCR comes from an adult in good health. The gene calls are TRBV11-3 and TRBJ2-7, with TRBD1 as a possible D gene (6 bases). The CDR3 region has the DNA TGTGCCAGCAGCTTAGAGGGACATCGGTACTTC. Amino acid sequence: CASSLEGHRYF.